This T cell receptor (beta chain) was profiled in a study of T cells and Merkel cell carcinoma outcomes (dated by TCRdb to between 2020 and 2021). Regarding the complete study: In patients with Merkel cell carcinoma, researchers looked at whether the T-cell repertoire of the tumor, along with T-cell density, could predict clinical outcome.

Samples were obtained from patients with Merkel cell carcinoma. A distance of 16 bases separates the germline ends of V and J, which lose 5 bases and 2 bases respectively. The germline V gene (reference sequence) sets CDR1 to MNHEY and CDR2 to SMNVEV. The CDR3 has 15 amino acids, counting the end cysteine and phenylalanine. Of all the DNA, just the CDR3 is kept, 45 bases in frame from base 1. Note on this clone: The specificity of this receptor is unknown. No much larger clone exists at a distance of one base, and base qualities are not known.

Summary of the overall study and its limitations: The combination of T-cell repertoire features and T-cell density was reported to predict clinical outcomes in patients with Merkel cell carcinoma.

Receptors were amplified or captured by the immunoSEQ multiplex PCR assay. This immuneACCESS table, as held by TCRdb, lists in-frame sequences with V and J called but not all clones. Of the missing ones, under half trace to an unresolved V gene in checked studies; the others have no known cause. Here the sample has just over 15,000 clones; over 70% occur a single time. The ten largest account for 7.9% of the sample. The material sequenced was tumor tissue from Merkel cell carcinoma. This clonotype was sampled from a human donor with Merkel cell carcinoma. Recombination linked TRBV27 to TRBJ2-7; TRBD2 might be the D gene, on 5 matching bases. Read as DNA, the sequence is TGTGCCAGCAGTAAGTACGGACTGGGAGCCTACGAGCAGTACTTC. Its translation is CASSKYGLGAYEQYF.